Following are 19 T cell receptor beta chains from one sample sequenced in a study of CD8 T cells in Susac syndrome. RNA was extracted with the RNeasy kit, and a quantity of roughly 0.5 to 1 ug was reverse transcribed using random hexamers. TCRdb passed the immunoSEQ multiplex PCR reads through MiXCR, listing each CDR3 protein once. The repertoire holds about 120,000 distinct CDR3 sequences, with 92% as singletons. The sequenced sample consisted of CD8+ T cells from PBMCs. These receptors were collected from a human donor in good health.

This chain uses TRBV7-3 with TRBJ2-5; 8 bases fit TRBD2. The germline V gene has CDR1 SGHTA and CDR2 FQGTGA. Trimming removed 3 bases from V and 2 bases from J; junction bases left unmatched: 8. This CDR3 is built from 16 residues. The CDR3 DNA sequence: TGTGCCAGCAGCTTGACGCGGGGGGCCCCACAAGAGACCCAGTACTTC. As protein: CASSLTRGAPQETQYF.

The V gene is TRBV3-1, the J gene TRBJ2-2; D uncertain. The CDR3 runs 17 residues. Germline V lookup: CDR1 LGHDT, CDR2 YNNKEL (reference sequence). V lost 3 bases to trimming and J lost 0 bases, with 14 bases between them. The CDR3 DNA sequence: TGTGCCAGCAGCCACCTTTCCGGGCGAACGAACACCGGGGAGCTGTTTTTT. Encoded protein: CASSHLSGRTNTGELFF.

The chain uses TRBV5-1 and TRBJ2-1; D remains unclear. Between the trimmed V and J ends, which lost 0 bases and 9 bases, there was a span of 10 bases. This CDR3 is 13 amino acids long. CDR1 and CDR2 from the germline V gene are SGHRS and YFSETQ. The CDR3 DNA reads as TGCGCCAGCAGCTTGGGACCCCAGAGTGAGCAGTTCTTC. Translating gives CASSLGPQSEQFF.

J is TRBJ1-1 and V is TRBV29-1; 7 nucleotides line up with TRBD1. Germline V gives CDR1 SQVTM, CDR2 ANQGSEA. Germline trimming cut 4 bases from V and 0 bases from J; bases unmatched to any gene: 5. This CDR3 is 14 amino acids long. CDR3 sequence (DNA): TGCAGCGTTGCCCCGGGACAGTTGAACACTGAAGCTTTCTTT. Protein: CSVAPGQLNTEAFF.

The rearrangement uses TRBV12-3 or TRBV12-4 and TRBJ2-2, with 11 nucleotides matching TRBD2. With 6 bases clipped from V and 7 bases from J, the junction kept 13 bases outside the gene matches. The CDR3 has 17 residues. The CDR3 DNA sequence: TGTGCCAGCAGATACAGGGTAGCGGGGGGGCCATACGGGGAGCTGTTTTTT. Amino acid sequence: CASRYRVAGGPYGELFF.

The chain has TRBV28 and TRBJ2-7; no clear D gene. Per germline, CDR1 MDHEN and CDR2 SYDVKM. The CDR3 sequence is 14 residues long. V shed 7 bases and J shed 0 bases, with 13 bases lying between them. The CDR3 DNA sequence: TGTGCCAGCACGGGCGAATCAAACTCCTACGAGCAGTACTTC. Translated: CASTGESNSYEQYF.

J is TRBJ2-1 and V is TRBV6-2 or TRBV6-3; D is unresolved. The CDR3 spans 12 residues. Germline CDR1 is MNHEY and CDR2 is SVGEGT. The V end lost 7 bases, the J end lost 10 bases, and 14 bases lay between the germline ends. CDR3 coding DNA: TGTGCCAGCAAAGATGGTGTACGGGAGCAGTTCTTC. Its translation: CASKDGVREQFF.

In this sample, this clonotype turned up once. The chain employs TRBV6-6 and TRBJ2-1; 7 positions match TRBD2. CDR3 length: 14 amino acids. V trimming: 2 bases; J trimming: 10 bases; junction bases outside the gene matches: 8. Germline CDR1 and CDR2: MNHNY and SVGAGI (reference sequence). This chain's CDR3 is CASSYADLGREQFF. CDR3 bases: TGTGCCAGCAGTTACGCAGACCTCGGGAGGGAGCAGTTCTTC.

This clonotype has just one count. The chain joins TRBV7-9 to TRBJ2-7; D is unclear. In germline, CDR1 is SEHNR, CDR2 FQNEAQ (reference sequence). V was trimmed by 8 bases and J by 6 bases, leaving 17 bases between them. This CDR3 has 13 residues. Here the CDR3 reads CASGLEVRGEQYF. The CDR3 bases are TGTGCCAGCGGCCTAGAGGTTCGTGGCGAGCAGTACTTC.

There are a few counts of this clonotype. The chain is built from TRBV7-9 and TRBJ1-1; D is uncertain. Deletions cut 10 bases from V and 0 bases from J, with 12 bases between. CDR3 size: 13 residues. CDR1 and CDR2 from the germline V gene are SEHNR and FQNEAQ (reference sequence). The CDR3 nucleotides are TGTGCCAACCGCGGCTCGGTGAACACTGAAGCTTTCTTT. Residues: CANRGSVNTEAFF.

The rearrangement joins TRBV29-1 to TRBJ1-1, with D possibly matching TRBD1 (6 bases). This CDR3 is 14 amino acids long. V lost 0 bases and J lost 6, with 14 bases in between. Per germline, CDR1 SQVTM and CDR2 ANQGSEA. CDR3 sequence: CSVEERQGFSEAFF. DNA of the CDR3: TGCAGCGTTGAAGAGAGGCAGGGGTTCTCTGAAGCTTTCTTT.

The chain combines TRBV19 with TRBJ1-1; 7 nucleotides line up with TRBD1. The germline gives CDR1 LNHDA, CDR2 SQIVND (reference sequence). This CDR3 has 15 residues. V dropped 3 bases and J dropped 7; count of bases not matched to a gene: 11. CDR3 amino acids: CASSIQGTGVGEAFF. For the CDR3, the DNA is TGTGCCAGTAGTATCCAGGGCACAGGGGTGGGTGAAGCTTTCTTT.

The chain carries TRBV20-1 and TRBJ2-7; D call uncertain. The CDR3 spans 11 residues. V lost 1 base and J lost 3, with 4 bases in between. CDR1 DFQATT and CDR2 SNEGSKA come from the germline V gene (reference sequence). CDR3 in DNA: TGCAGTGCTAGAGGGGACTACGAGCAGTACTTC. Translated, it gives CSARGDYEQYF.

The chain links TRBV27 to TRBJ1-2, with D maybe TRBD1 (6 bases). The germline gives CDR1 MNHEY, CDR2 SMNVEV (reference sequence). This CDR3 has 12 residues. The V and J ends lost 6 bases and 4 bases respectively, with 9 bases between them. The CDR3 coding sequence is TGTGCCAGCAGACAGGGTGCCTATGGCTACACCTTC. Its protein product is CASRQGAYGYTF.

The J gene is TRBJ1-2, the V gene TRBV29-1; D not certain. CDR3 length: 13 residues. Germline values: CDR1 SQVTM, CDR2 ANQGSEA. V was cut by 5 bases and J by 3 bases, with 13 bases left in between. The CDR3: CSVSSLSYYGYTF. The CDR3 DNA follows: TGCAGCGTTTCGTCCCTATCCTACTATGGCTACACCTTC.

The chain is built from TRBV3-1 and TRBJ2-2, with 7 bases identical to TRBD2. The CDR3 contains 14 residues. Germline-derived CDR1 and CDR2 are LGHDT and YNNKEL (reference sequence). J was trimmed by 5 bases and V by 6 bases; bases with no gene match: 6. The CDR3 bases are TGTGCCAGCAGACGACCCGGGGGGACCGGGGAGCTGTTTTTT. Encoded protein: CASRRPGGTGELFF.

This sequence joins TRBV19 and TRBJ2-7; 7 bases agree with TRBD1. CDR1 LNHDA and CDR2 SQIVND come from the germline V gene (reference sequence). J was trimmed by 6 bases and V by 2 bases; bases with no gene match: 10. CDR3 length equals 15 residues. The CDR3 loop is CASSISRQGLGEQYF. The CDR3 region has the DNA TGTGCCAGTAGTATATCCCGACAGGGTCTGGGCGAGCAGTACTTC.

This chain uses TRBV7-2 with TRBJ1-4; no clear D gene. The CDR3 consists of 11 residues. V was shortened by 5 bases and J by 5 bases, with 3 bases between the two germline ends. CDR1 and CDR2 from the germline V gene are SGHTA and FQGNSA. CDR3 DNA sequence: TGTGCCAGCAGCCCCAATGAAAAACTGTTTTTT. The encoded protein is CASSPNEKLFF.

The chain recombines TRBV5-6 with TRBJ2-7; D is undetermined. Trimming cost V 4 bases and J 1 base, with 9 bases left between them. Germline CDR1 is SGHDT and CDR2 is YYEEEE. The CDR3 extends over 13 amino acids. The CDR3 coding sequence is TGTGCCAGCAGCCTTACACTATCCTACGAGCAGTACTTC. Protein sequence: CASSLTLSYEQYF.